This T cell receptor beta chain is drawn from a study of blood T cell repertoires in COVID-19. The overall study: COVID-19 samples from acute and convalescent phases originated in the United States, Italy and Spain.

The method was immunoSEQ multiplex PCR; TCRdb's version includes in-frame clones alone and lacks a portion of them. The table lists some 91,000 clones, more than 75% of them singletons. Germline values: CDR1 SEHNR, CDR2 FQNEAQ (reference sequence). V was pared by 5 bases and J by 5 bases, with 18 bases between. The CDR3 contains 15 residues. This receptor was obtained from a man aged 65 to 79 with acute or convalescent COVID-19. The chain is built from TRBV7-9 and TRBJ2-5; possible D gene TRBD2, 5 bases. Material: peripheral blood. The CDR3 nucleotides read TGTGCCAGCAGCCCATTGGACTGGGATAGGGAGACCCAGTACTTC. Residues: CASSPLDWDRETQYF.